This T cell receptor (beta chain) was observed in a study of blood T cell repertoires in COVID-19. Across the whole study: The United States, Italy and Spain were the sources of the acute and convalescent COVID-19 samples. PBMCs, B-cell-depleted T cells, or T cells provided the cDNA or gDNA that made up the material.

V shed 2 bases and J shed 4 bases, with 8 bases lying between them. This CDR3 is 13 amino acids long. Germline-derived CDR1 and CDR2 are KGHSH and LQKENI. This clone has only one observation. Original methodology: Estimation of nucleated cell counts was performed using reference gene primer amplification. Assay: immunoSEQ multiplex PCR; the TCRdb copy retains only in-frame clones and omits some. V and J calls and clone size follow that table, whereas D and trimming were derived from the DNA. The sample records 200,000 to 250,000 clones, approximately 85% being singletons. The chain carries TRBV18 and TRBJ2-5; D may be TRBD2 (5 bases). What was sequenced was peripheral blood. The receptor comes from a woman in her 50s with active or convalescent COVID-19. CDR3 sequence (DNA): TGTGCCAGCTCACCAACCCGGGGAGAGACCCAGTACTTC. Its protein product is CASSPTRGETQYF.